This note documents a single T cell receptor (beta chain) sequence. Antigen unknown. The V segment lost 7 bases and the J segment 5 bases; nucleotides outside the gene matches: 9. Germline CDR1 is SNHLY and CDR2 is FYNNEI. This CDR3 region has 15 residues. The data originate from a study of blood T cells in healthy people across ages. With a J-beta primer mix and a sample-barcoded 5' primer, a second PCR ran about 7 to 12 cycles. Using its own MiXCR run on the 5' RACE reads, TCRdb lists one record per CDR3 protein. The profile shows 1.2 million to 1.5 million distinct CDR3 sequences, 45% to 70% of them singletons. Study-level points and caveats: Diversity estimated from one million T cells was considered an underestimate. Fewer expanded clones and more diversity marked long-lived versus aged donors.

The sequence derives from a man younger than 35 in good health. The genes are TRBV2 and TRBJ2-5; 11 bases line up with TRBD1. The sample was blood. In DNA, the CDR3 is TGTGCCAGCACCCGGGACAGGGGGACATGGGAGACCCAGTACTTC. It yields the protein CASTRDRGTWETQYF. Together with reference TRBV2 and TRBJ2-5, the CDR3 gives the full variable domain: EPEVTQTPSHQVTQMGQEVILRCVPISNHLYFYWYRQILGQKVEFLVSFYNNEISEKSEIFDDQFSVERPDGSNFTLKIRSTKLEDSAMYFCASTRDRGTWETQYFGPGTRLLVL.